A selection of T cell receptor beta chains follows, all from one sample in a study of blood T cell repertoires in COVID-19. TCRdb keeps only in-frame clones here, not all; method: immunoSEQ multiplex PCR. The sample has 100,000 or so clones; approximately 81% are singletons. The sequenced material came from peripheral blood. The receptor source for this set is a woman aged 70 to 79 with active or convalescent COVID-19. CDR3s include the opening cysteine and the closing phenylalanine or tryptophan. The order of the fields is clone size, J gene, D gene, V gene, CDR3 DNA, CDR3 protein. A D gene is named only where the DNA matches it firmly. Clone size is shown for a subset of rows, as once, few, many or a class of expanded clone.

>-|TRBJ1-1|TRBD1|TRBV2
TGTGCCAGCAGTGGGGACAGGGACGCTGAAGCTTTCTTT
CASSGDRDAEAFF
>-|TRBJ1-2|TRBD1|TRBV6-1
TGTGCCAGCAGTGAAGGGGACAGGGGGTATGGCTACACCTTC
CASSEGDRGYGYTF
>once|TRBJ2-1|-|TRBV6-1
TGTGCCAGCAGTGAAGTAAGAACAGCTGAGCAGTTCTTC
CASSEVRTAEQFF
>-|TRBJ2-7|-|TRBV9
TGTGCCAGCAGCGAGGGATGGGGACTTTCCTACGAGCAGTACTTC
CASSEGWGLSYEQYF
>-|TRBJ1-1|-|TRBV18
TGTGCCAGCTCACCACCCGGGGTGTTAGCTTTCTTT
CASSPPGVLAFF
>-|TRBJ2-7|TRBD2|TRBV10-1
TGCGCCAGCAGCGCCGGGACTAGCGGCTACGAGCAGTACTTC
CASSAGTSGYEQYF
>-|TRBJ1-2|-|TRBV18
TGTGCCAGCTCACCACGGTCGGTCGAGGATGGCTACACCTTC
CASSPRSVEDGYTF
>-|TRBJ1-1|-|TRBV6-6
TGTGCCAGCAGTTCCCAACAGGGTGAAGCTTTCTTT
CASSSQQGEAFF
>-|TRBJ1-2|TRBD1|TRBV2
TGTGCCAGCAGGGTAGACAGGGGCGGGGGCTACACCTTC
CASRVDRGGGYTF
>-|TRBJ1-4|-|TRBV3-1/TRBV3-2
TGTGCCAGCAGCCAACTGGCGGGCGAAAAACTGTTTTTT
CASSQLAGEKLFF
>-|TRBJ1-5|-|TRBV28
TGTGCCACCGAGGGGGTGGGACGGCTATTCGGTCAGCCCCAGCATTTT
CATEGVGRLFGQPQHF
>-|TRBJ2-3|-|TRBV27
TGTGCCAGCAGAGGCCCCAAGGGGGATACGCAGTATTTT
CASRGPKGDTQYF
>-|TRBJ2-1|-|TRBV4-3
TGCGCCAGCAGCCAAGGGAGGTCCCAGCTCTATGAGCAGTTCTTC
CASSQGRSQLYEQFF
>-|TRBJ1-2|TRBD1|TRBV15
TGTGCCACCAGCATAGACAGGGCTCCCCCGGATGGCTACACCTTC
CATSIDRAPPDGYTF
>-|TRBJ2-5|-|TRBV11-3
TGTGCCAGCAGCACTTCAGGGGGGACAGAGACCCAGTACTTC
CASSTSGGTETQYF
>-|TRBJ1-1|TRBD1|TRBV2
TGTGCCAGCAGGGACAGGGCGCTGGGGAACACTGAAGCTTTCTTT
CASRDRALGNTEAFF
>-|TRBJ1-4|-|TRBV9
TGTGCCAGCAGTCAGGGCAGGGCAGGTGAAAAACTGTTTTTT
CASSQGRAGEKLFF
>-|TRBJ2-7|TRBD2|TRBV5-1
TGCGCCAGCAGCTTGGGGTGGACTAGCGTCTCCTACGAGCAGTACTTC
CASSLGWTSVSYEQYF
>-|TRBJ1-4|TRBD1|TRBV9
TGTGCCAGCAGCGTAGGGGACAGGGGGCCAACTAATGAAAAACTGTTTTTT
CASSVGDRGPTNEKLFF
>-|TRBJ1-2|-|TRBV19
TGTGCCAGTAGTCCGTCGTACGGCTATGGCTACACCTTC
CASSPSYGYGYTF
>-|TRBJ2-2|-|TRBV5-3
TGTGCCAGAAGCTTAGCGGGTATCGGGGAGCTGTTTTTT
CARSLAGIGELFF
>-|TRBJ2-3|-|TRBV15
TGTGCCACCAGCCCCCGACAGGCCGCAGATACGCAGTATTTT
CATSPRQAADTQYF
>-|TRBJ1-6|-|TRBV6-5
TGTGCCAGCAGTTACGGACAGAATAATTCACCCCTCCACTTT
CASSYGQNNSPLHF
>-|TRBJ2-7|TRBD1|TRBV7-9
TGTGCCAGCAGTCCGACAGGGCGGGTTGTGGGCGAGCAGTACTTC
CASSPTGRVVGEQYF
>-|TRBJ2-1|-|TRBV18
TGTGCCAGCTCACCCACAGGGCGAGACAATGAGCAGTTCTTC
CASSPTGRDNEQFF
>-|TRBJ2-7|TRBD2|TRBV28
TGTGCCAGCAAGTCTAGCGGGACTAGGAGCTCCTACGAGCAGTACTTC
CASKSSGTRSSYEQYF
>-|TRBJ2-3|-|TRBV5-1
TGCGCCAGCAGCACGGCGGAGCCCACAGATACGCAGTATTTT
CASSTAEPTDTQYF
>-|TRBJ2-7|TRBD2|TRBV6-5
TGTGCCAGCAGTTACTTTGCTAGCGGGGGGGCTTACGAGCAGTACTTC
CASSYFASGGAYEQYF
>once|TRBJ2-1|-|TRBV7-8
TGTGCCAGCAGCTTAGACAGGGTCAATGAGCAGTTCTTC
CASSLDRVNEQFF
>-|TRBJ2-3|-|TRBV7-3
TGTGCCAGCAGCTTGGGAGGGGGAGCAGATACGCAGTATTTT
CASSLGGGADTQYF
>-|TRBJ2-1|TRBD2|TRBV11-2
TGTGCCAGCAGCCACCGACCGGGACTAGGGTACAATGAGCAGTTCTTC
CASSHRPGLGYNEQFF
>-|TRBJ2-6|-|TRBV29-1
TGCAGCGTTGCCACTTTGCCTGGGGCCAACGTCCTGACTTTC
CSVATLPGANVLTF
>-|TRBJ2-5|TRBD2|TRBV9
TGTGCCAGCAGCGTAGTTTCTAGCGGGGGAGAGACCCAGTACTTC
CASSVVSSGGETQYF
>once|TRBJ1-5|-|TRBV30
TGTGCCTGGAGCGCGGCGGGAGGGCGGGATCAGCCCCAGCATTTT
CAWSAAGGRDQPQHF
>-|TRBJ2-1|TRBD2|TRBV19
TGTGCCAGTAGTATGGAGAGGAGGACTAGCGGGAGGGGATACAATGAGCAGTTCTTC
CASSMERRTSGRGYNEQFF
>-|TRBJ1-3|TRBD1|TRBV18
TGTGCCAGCTCACCGGCCCCCGGACAGGGGCCAACTAGTTATTTT
CASSPAPGQGPTSYF
>few|TRBJ2-3|-|TRBV6-2/TRBV6-3
TGTGCCAGCAGTCCGCAGGGGGGACCTCTTGGGGATACGCAGTATTTT
CASSPQGGPLGDTQYF
>-|TRBJ2-7|-|TRBV30
TGTGCCTGGAATGGGGGACAACTTTCCTACGAGCAGTACTTC
CAWNGGQLSYEQYF
>-|TRBJ2-1|TRBD2|TRBV9
TGTGCCAGCAGCGTAGAAATTAGCGGGGTCGATGAGCAGTTCTTC
CASSVEISGVDEQFF
>-|TRBJ1-2|-|TRBV28
TGTGCCAGCAGTTTGTCGGGGAGACTTTATGGCTACACCTTC
CASSLSGRLYGYTF
>-|TRBJ1-5|-|TRBV6-5
TGTGCCAGCGGACGAGGAGGGAAGAGCAATCAGCCCCAGCATTTT
CASGRGGKSNQPQHF
>-|TRBJ2-7|-|TRBV28
TGTGCCAGCACCCTAGGGGCTCTCAGCTCCTACGAGCAGTACTTC
CASTLGALSSYEQYF
>-|TRBJ2-1|TRBD2|TRBV10-3
TGTGCCATCAGCCCTAGCGGGGGAATAGAGGGGAACAATGAGCAGTTCTTC
CAISPSGGIEGNNEQFF